The present TCR beta chain was sequenced within a study of identical twins. The CDR3 is made up of 16 amino acids. Per the germline V gene, CDR1 is MNHEY and CDR2 is SVGAGI. The V end lost 2 bases, the J end lost 4 bases, and 15 bases lay between the germline ends. Study observations and caveats: Cord blood's abundant beta clonotypes had fewer insertions, unlike memory repertoires. Shared out-of-frame alpha sequences (those common to twins) showed excess low generation probability. Monozygotic twin pairs showed more out-of-frame TCR alpha sharing than models estimated.

A universal primer site came from template switching; cDNA carried unique molecular identifiers. TCRdb re-called the 5' RACE reads through MiXCR, storing one row per CDR3 protein. This sample yields some 460,000 distinct CDR3 sequences, of which approximately 14% are seen a single time; 0.52% belongs to the top ten. Comments on this clonotype: Antigen unknown.

These data also formed part of another study, on yellow fever vaccine responses in identical twins.

Sequencing used CD4+ T cells sorted from blood. The chain combines TRBV6-5 with TRBJ2-1; D is ambiguous. The clonotype was recovered from a woman between 18 and 29 years old in good health. The CDR3, as DNA: TGTGCCAGCAGTTACGTTCCCTTAGAATTATACAATGAGCAGTTCTTC. It yields the protein CASSYVPLELYNEQFF.